This TCR beta chain was sequenced for a study of blood T cell repertoires in COVID-19. About the study: Spain, Italy and the United States supplied samples that represented acute and convalescent COVID-19. Sources were T cells, B-cell-depleted T cells, or PBMCs; the material itself was cDNA or gDNA.

Authors' processing steps: Researchers report that nucleated cell counts were estimated from reference gene primer amplification. Assay used: immunoSEQ multiplex PCR; TCRdb lists only in-frame clones, some missing. D and trimming were read from the DNA, whereas the V and J calls and clone size are those reported in that table. The table shows 110,000 or so clones, with roughly three quarters occurring only once. The J segment lost 5 bases and the V segment lost 5 bases, leaving 7 bases of the junction unmatched. Germline CDR1 is LNHDA and CDR2 is SQIVND (reference sequence). The CDR3 totals 14 residues.

The genes are TRBV19 and TRBJ1-2; 8 bases fit TRBD1. This TCR derives from a human donor in a cohort sampled during active COVID-19. The sample taken for sequencing was peripheral blood. The CDR3 reads CASSHQGARYGYTF. The CDR3 nucleotides are TGTGCCAGTAGTCATCAGGGGGCGCGGTATGGCTACACCTTC. The full variable domain, with the rest looked up from reference TRBV19 and TRBJ1-2, is DGGITQSPKYLFRKEGQNVTLSCEQNLNHDAMYWYRQDPGQGLRLIYYSQIVNDFQKGDIAEGYSVSREKKESFPLTVTSAQKNPTAFYLCASSHQGARYGYTFGSGTRLTVV.